This passage covers 9 T cell receptor beta chains from one sample sequenced in a study of CD8 T cells in ankylosing spondylitis. One entry per CDR3 protein, called by TCRdb with MiXCR from the 5' RACE reads. Seen here are about 240,000 distinct CDR3 sequences, 8.6% observed once, and the top ten hold approximately 6.2%. The sample was blood, either unsorted or a sorted T cell fraction (not recorded which). These receptor sequences come from a male donor with ankylosing spondylitis or in good health (not recorded which).

In this sample, this clonotype turned up many times. J is TRBJ1-2 and V is TRBV5-1; 10 nucleotides align to TRBD1. This CDR3 spans 16 amino acids. Germline assignment: CDR1 SGHRS and CDR2 YFSETQ. J was trimmed by 3 bases and V by 4 bases; bases with no gene match: 9. CDR3 amino acids: CASSPHWTGGDYGYTF. The CDR3, as DNA: TGCGCCAGCAGCCCGCACTGGACAGGGGGAGACTATGGCTACACCTTC.

This clonotype has a count of ten or more. The chain recombines TRBV5-1 with TRBJ2-1; D is unresolved. V lost 4 bases and J 2 bases, leaving 16 bases between the germline ends. Germline CDR1 is SGHRS and CDR2 is YFSETQ. The CDR3 contains 16 residues. The DNA of the CDR3 is TGCGCCAGCAGCGGCTATGGGCTGGAGACCTACAATGAGCAGTTCTTC. It is translated as CASSGYGLETYNEQFF.

This clonotype was recorded at least ten times. The J gene is TRBJ1-1, the V gene TRBV4-3; a weak D match, TRBD1 (6 bases). The CDR3 is 15 amino acids. Trimming took off 1 base at V and 0 bases at J, with 9 bases between the two ends. Germline loops: CDR1 LGHNA, CDR2 YSLEER. This CDR3 reads CASSQGQDMNTEAFF. Here the CDR3 DNA reads TGCGCCAGCAGCCAAGGACAGGACATGAACACTGAAGCTTTCTTT.

This clonotype was recorded at least ten times. The V call is TRBV6-2 or TRBV6-3, the J call TRBJ2-4; no firm D call. V was shortened by 7 bases and J by 0 bases, with 13 bases between the two germline ends. The germline V gene has CDR1 MNHEY and CDR2 SVGEGT. This CDR3 has 15 amino acids. CDR3 coding DNA: TGTGCCAGCAAAGGGTGGCAACTAGCCAAAAACATTCAGTACTTC. Protein sequence: CASKGWQLAKNIQYF.

Ten or more counts support this clonotype. The CDR3 nucleotides read TGTGCCAGCAGTCGGACAGGGGGAACGGAGAAACTGTTTTTT. As protein: CASSRTGGTEKLFF. The chain uses TRBV6-1 and TRBJ1-4; TRBD1 matches 10 bases. This CDR3 region has 14 residues. The germline CDR1 and CDR2 sequences are MNHNS and SASEGT. Unmatched junction bases numbered 8, after V lost 5 bases and J lost 11 bases.

At least ten counts were recorded for this clonotype. This CDR3 is CASSLGHLGADTQYF. CDR3 nucleotide sequence: TGTGCCAGCAGCCTCGGGCACCTTGGTGCAGATACGCAGTATTTT. The chain links TRBV7-3 to TRBJ2-3; unclear D gene. Trimming removed 5 bases from V and 4 bases from J, with 16 bases in between. CDR1 and CDR2 (germline): SGHTA, FQGTGA. The CDR3 spans 15 residues.

The rearrangement joins TRBV7-2 to TRBJ2-5; TRBD2 matches 8 bases. Germline CDR1 reads SGHTA; CDR2 reads FQGNSA. CDR3 length: 17 residues. Trimming removed 5 bases from V and 5 bases from J; junction bases left unmatched: 16. The CDR3, as DNA: TGTGCCAGCAGCCCATCCGGGGAGGAGCGGGAGTGGGAGACCCAGTACTTC. This encodes CASSPSGEEREWETQYF.

This clonotype came up many times. V is TRBV20-1 and J is TRBJ2-7; 9 bases match TRBD2. There are 14 residues in the CDR3. Germline CDR1 reads DFQATT; CDR2 reads SNEGSKA (reference sequence). This CDR3 reads CSVASGVSSYEQYF. The CDR3 DNA follows: TGCAGCGTCGCTAGCGGGGTAAGCTCCTACGAGCAGTACTTC.

This clonotype was seen many times. V is TRBV20-1 and J is TRBJ2-2, with D tentatively TRBD2 (6 bases). V lost 6 bases and J lost 6, with 17 bases in between. The germline CDR1 and CDR2 sequences are DFQATT and SNEGSKA (reference sequence). The CDR3 spans 14 residues. This CDR3 is CSASRRGIAGELFF. The CDR3 DNA reads TGCAGTGCCTCCCGTCGGGGGATTGCCGGGGAGCTGTTTTTT.